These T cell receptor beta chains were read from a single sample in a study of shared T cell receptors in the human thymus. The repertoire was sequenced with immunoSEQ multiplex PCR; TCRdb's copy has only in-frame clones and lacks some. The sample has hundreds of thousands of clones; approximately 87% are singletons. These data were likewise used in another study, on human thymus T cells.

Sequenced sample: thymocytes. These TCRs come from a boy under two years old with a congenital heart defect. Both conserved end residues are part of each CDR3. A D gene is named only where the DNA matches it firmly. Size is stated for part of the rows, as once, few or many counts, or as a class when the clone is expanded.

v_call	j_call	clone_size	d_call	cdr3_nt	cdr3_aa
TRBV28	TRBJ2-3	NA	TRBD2	TGTGCCAGCAGTCACCCTCTAGCGGGAGCTCCAGATACGCAGTATTTT	CASSHPLAGAPDTQYF
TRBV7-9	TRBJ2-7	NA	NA	TGTGCCAGCAGCGACACCGGGACAAAACGCTACGAGCAGTACTTC	CASSDTGTKRYEQYF
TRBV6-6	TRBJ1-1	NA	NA	TGTGCCAGCAGTTTAGGGGGGGAGGTGATTGAAGCTTTCTTT	CASSLGGEVIEAFF
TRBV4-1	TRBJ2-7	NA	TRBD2	TGCGCCAGCAGCCCCTTTGGGACTAGCGGGAGTTTTTGCGAGCAGTACTTC	CASSPFGTSGSFCEQYF
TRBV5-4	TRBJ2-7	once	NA	TGTGCCAGCAGCTTGTCGCGGGGCGGCGAGCAGTACTTC	CASSLSRGGEQYF
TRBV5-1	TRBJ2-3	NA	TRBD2	TGCGCCAGCAGCGTACCGGAGGGCATTAGCGGGAGGGCCGTGACAGATACGCAGTATTTT	CASSVPEGISGRAVTDTQYF
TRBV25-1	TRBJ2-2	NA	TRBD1	TGTGCCAGCAAACAACAGGGGGCGCAAGGGAACACCGGGGAGCTGTTTTTT	CASKQQGAQGNTGELFF
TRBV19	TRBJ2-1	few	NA	TGTGCCAGTAGTAGGCCCGGGAATGAGCAGTTCTTC	CASSRPGNEQFF
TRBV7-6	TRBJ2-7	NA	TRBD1	TGTGCCAGCAAGCGGACAGGGATCGACGAGCAGTACTTC	CASKRTGIDEQYF
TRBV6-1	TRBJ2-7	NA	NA	TGTGCCAGCAGTGAACCGGTTCGGTTGTACGAGCAGTACTTC	CASSEPVRLYEQYF
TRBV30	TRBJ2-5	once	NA	TGTGCCGTCGACGGAGCGCCACAAAAAGAGACCCAGTACTTC	CAVDGAPQKETQYF
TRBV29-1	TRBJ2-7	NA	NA	TGCAGCGTTCTTAGCTCGACTCATCTTCAGTACTTC	CSVLSSTHLQYF
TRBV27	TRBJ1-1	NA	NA	TGTGCCAGCAGGACCCCGGGGTCTGAAGCTTTCTTT	CASRTPGSEAFF
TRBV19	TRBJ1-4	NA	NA	TGTGCCAGTACTCATACGGGAGCTAATGAAAAACTGTTTTTT	CASTHTGANEKLFF